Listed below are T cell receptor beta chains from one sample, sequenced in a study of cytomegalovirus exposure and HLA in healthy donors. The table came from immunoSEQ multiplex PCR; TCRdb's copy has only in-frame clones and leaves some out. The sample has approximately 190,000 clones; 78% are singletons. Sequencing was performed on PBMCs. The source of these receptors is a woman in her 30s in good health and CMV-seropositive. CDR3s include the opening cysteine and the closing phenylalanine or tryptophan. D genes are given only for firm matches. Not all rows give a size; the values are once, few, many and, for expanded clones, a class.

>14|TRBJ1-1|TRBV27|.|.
TGTGCCAGCAGTTCCAAACCGACCCCCCCGGGGGCTTTCTTT
CASSSKPTPPGAFF
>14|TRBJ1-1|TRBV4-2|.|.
TGTGCCAGCAGCCAAGCGGTAGCGAACACTGAAGCTTTCTTT
CASSQAVANTEAFF
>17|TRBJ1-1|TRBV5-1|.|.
TGCGCCAGCAGCTCTTTAGGCGGCGGGATTTCGAACACTGAAGCTTTCTTT
CASSSLGGGISNTEAFF
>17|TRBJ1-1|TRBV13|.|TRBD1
TGTGCCAGCAGCTGGGACATTATTGGACAGGCTGGGTCTGAAGCTTTCTTT
CASSWDIIGQAGSEAFF
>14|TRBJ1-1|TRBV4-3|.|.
TGCGCCAGCAGCCAAGAACAGGGATGGACTGAAGCTTTCTTT
CASSQEQGWTEAFF
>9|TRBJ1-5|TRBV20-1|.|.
TGCTCCTGGGCCCAGCCCCAGCATTTT
CSWAQPQHF
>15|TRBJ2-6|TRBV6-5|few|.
TGTGCCAGCAGTTACGTCCGGGTTGGGGCCAACGTCCTGACTTTC
CASSYVRVGANVLTF
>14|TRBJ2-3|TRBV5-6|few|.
TGTGCCAGCAGCTTCCCGACGGCGGGGAATACGCAGTATTTT
CASSFPTAGNTQYF
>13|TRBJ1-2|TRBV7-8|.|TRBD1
TGTGCCAGCAGCCCACAGGGGGCGCAAGGCTACACCTTC
CASSPQGAQGYTF
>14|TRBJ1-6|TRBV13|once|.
TGTGCCAGCAGCTATACAGGGTTCTCTTCACCCCTCCACTTT
CASSYTGFSSPLHF
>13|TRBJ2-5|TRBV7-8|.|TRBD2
TGTGCCAGCAGCAAGACTAGCTCGGAGACCCAGTACTTC
CASSKTSSETQYF
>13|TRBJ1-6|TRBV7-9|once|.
TGTTCCAGCAGCGGTAGCCCAAATTCACCCCTCCACTTT
CSSSGSPNSPLHF
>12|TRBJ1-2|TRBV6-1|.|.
TGTGCCAGCACCGGAGGAAGCTGTGGCTACACCTTC
CASTGGSCGYTF
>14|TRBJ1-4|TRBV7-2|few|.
TGTGCCAGCAGCTTAGTTATCAGGAATGAAAAACTGTTTTTT
CASSLVIRNEKLFF
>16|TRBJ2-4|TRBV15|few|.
TGTGCCACCAGCAGAGATGGGGACACCATCAAAAACATTCAGTACTTC
CATSRDGDTIKNIQYF
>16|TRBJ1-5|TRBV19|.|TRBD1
TGTGCCAGTAGTACCCACGAGACAGGGCCTAATCAGCCCCAGCATTTT
CASSTHETGPNQPQHF
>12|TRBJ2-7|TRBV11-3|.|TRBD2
TGTGCCAGCTCCGGGGGGAGCGGCGAGCAGTACTTC
CASSGGSGEQYF
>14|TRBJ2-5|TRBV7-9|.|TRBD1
TGTGCCAGCAGCTCCGACAGGGAACAAGAGACCCAGTACTTC
CASSSDREQETQYF
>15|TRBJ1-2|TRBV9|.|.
TGTGCCAGCAGCGTGGGGCCTGCGACTAACTATGGCTACACCTTC
CASSVGPATNYGYTF
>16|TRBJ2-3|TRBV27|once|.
TGTGCCAGCAGTCGACCGGGGGTGACTAGCACAGATACGCAGTATTTT
CASSRPGVTSTDTQYF